What follows are 12 T cell receptor beta chains derived from one specimen sequenced in a study of Ad26.COV2.S vaccination and SARS-CoV-2 variants. TCRdb keeps only in-frame clones here, not all; method: immunoSEQ multiplex PCR. The sample holds over 100,000 clones; around 82% are singletons and the top ten take around 16%. The input for sequencing was peripheral blood, taken after recovery from COVID-19. Receptors originate from a human donor who had recovered from COVID-19.

V is TRBV3-1 (or the pseudogene TRBV3-2) and J is TRBJ1-4; 8 bases map to TRBD1. CDR3 length: 16 amino acids. Germline V gives CDR1 LGHDT, CDR2 YNNKEL (reference sequence). Losses at the gene ends were 4 bases for V and 7 bases for J; bases not matched to a gene: 11. The CDR3 loop reads CASSPQSGTGGEKLFF. In DNA form, the CDR3 reads TGTGCCAGCAGCCCCCAATCCGGGACAGGAGGTGAAAAACTGTTTTTT.

The chain is built from TRBV12-3 or TRBV12-4 and TRBJ2-7, with TRBD2 as a possible D gene (5 bases). Trimming stripped 3 bases from V and 5 bases from J, with 8 bases between. The CDR3 covers 12 residues. The CDR3 is CASSFGGNEQYF. The CDR3 coding sequence is TGTGCCAGCAGTTTCGGAGGCAACGAGCAGTACTTC.

This clone was picked up one time. V gene TRBV2 combines with J gene TRBJ2-7, with 8 bases aligning to TRBD2. The CDR3 is made up of 15 amino acids. Germline assignment: CDR1 SNHLY and CDR2 FYNNEI. The J segment lost 7 bases and the V segment lost 3 bases, leaving 11 bases of the junction unmatched. The CDR3 bases are TGTGCCAGCAGTGATGTTTTAGCGGGGACTTATGAGCAGTACTTC. Amino acids: CASSDVLAGTYEQYF.

Concerning this clone: The junction and the germline gene differ at one end; a read error may be behind it. This chain connects TRBV6-6 to TRBJ1-3, with D perhaps matching TRBD1 (6 bases). This CDR3 comprises 16 residues. The germline CDR1 and CDR2 sequences are MNHNY and SVGAGI (reference sequence). In DNA form, the CDR3 reads TGTGCCAGCAGCTACTCCGGGACATCCTCTGGAAACACCATATATTTT. Translating it yields CASSYSGTSSGNTIYF.

The rearrangement links TRBV9 to TRBJ1-2; weak D call: TRBD1 (6 bases). The V and J ends lost 3 bases and 7 bases respectively, with 19 bases between them. CDR1 is SGDLS, CDR2 YYNGEE, per germline. There are 15 residues in the CDR3. For the CDR3, the DNA is TGTGCCAGCAGCGCTATCGGGGGCCTAATAACTGGCTACACCTTC. Its protein product is CASSAIGGLITGYTF.

The chain joins TRBV30 to TRBJ1-5; TRBD1 might be the D (5 bases). Germline-derived CDR1 and CDR2 are GTSNPN and SVGIG (reference sequence). The CDR3 loop spans 15 amino acids. V was clipped by 0 bases and J by 3 bases, with 12 bases between them. The CDR3 loop reads CAWSVRWGDNQPQHF. DNA of the CDR3: TGTGCCTGGAGTGTAAGGTGGGGGGACAATCAGCCCCAGCATTTT.

The rearrangement joins TRBV19 to TRBJ2-7; D gene ambiguous. Trimming removed 0 bases at V and 0 bases at J, with 6 bases between. CDR3 length equals 14 residues. In germline, CDR1 is LNHDA, CDR2 SQIVND (reference sequence). CDR3 protein: CASSIEPGSYEQYF. As DNA, the CDR3 is TGTGCCAGTAGTATAGAACCCGGCTCCTACGAGCAGTACTTC. The full variable domain, rest sourced from reference TRBV19 and TRBJ2-7, is DGGITQSPKYLFRKEGQNVTLSCEQNLNHDAMYWYRQDPGQGLRLIYYSQIVNDFQKGDIAEGYSVSREKKESFPLTVTSAQKNPTAFYLCASSIEPGSYEQYFGPGTRLTVT.

This chain uses TRBV5-1 with TRBJ1-6; 7 bases align to TRBD1. The CDR3 runs 16 residues. Germline V gene data show CDR1 as SGHRS and CDR2 as YFSETQ. With 4 bases clipped from V and 5 bases from J, the junction kept 9 bases outside the gene matches. This chain's CDR3 is CASSRSQGMDNSPLHF. The DNA for the CDR3 is TGCGCCAGCAGCCGGTCACAGGGGATGGATAATTCACCCCTCCACTTT.

The chain combines TRBV7-2 with TRBJ2-3; D is undetermined. The CDR3 sequence is 14 residues long. V was cut by 1 base and J by 4 bases, with 9 bases left in between. Germline lookup yields CDR1 SGHTA and CDR2 FQGNSA. The CDR3 nucleotides read TGTGCCAGCAGCTTAGACACGGGCCCAGATACGCAGTATTTT. Translation gives CASSLDTGPDTQYF.

There are many counts of this clone. The V and J genes are TRBV9 and TRBJ1-6; no firm D call. V was cut by 0 bases and J by 10 bases, with 8 bases left in between. There are 13 residues in the CDR3. Germline CDR1 is SGDLS and CDR2 is YYNGEE. CDR3 region: CASSVEGNSPLHF. The CDR3 coding sequence is TGTGCCAGCAGCGTAGAAGGGAACTCACCCCTCCACTTT.

The chain combines TRBV7-9 with TRBJ2-5; TRBD2 matches 13 bases. Germline CDR1 reads SEHNR; CDR2 reads FQNEAQ (reference sequence). This CDR3 has 17 residues. Trimming cost V 5 bases and J 4 bases; bases outside gene matches: 10. The CDR3 DNA follows: TGTGCCAGCAGCCCGGGAGGACTAGCGGGGGTGAGAGAGACCCAGTACTTC. Translated: CASSPGGLAGVRETQYF.

The rearrangement joins TRBV18 to TRBJ1-1; a weak D match, TRBD1 (5 bases). V dropped 2 bases and J dropped 6 bases, with 10 bases sitting between them. The CDR3 spans 13 residues. Germline V gives CDR1 KGHSH, CDR2 LQKENI. The CDR3 DNA is TGTGCCAGCTCACCATTGGGGGTCTCTGAAGCTTTCTTT. Translating it yields CASSPLGVSEAFF.